These 2 T cell receptor beta chains originate from one sample sequenced in a study of CD8 T cells in Susac syndrome. The authors reverse transcribed roughly 0.5 to 1 ug RNA with random hexamers. TCRdb ran MiXCR on the immunoSEQ multiplex PCR reads and lists one entry per CDR3 protein. The table shows 150,000 to 200,000 distinct CDR3 sequences, with over 75% occurring only once. The sample was CD4+ T cells from PBMCs. Source of these receptors: a human donor with Susac syndrome.

The chain uses TRBV20-1 and TRBJ2-1; 9 nucleotides align to TRBD2. This CDR3 spans 16 amino acids. Germline trimming cut 6 bases from V and 5 bases from J; bases unmatched to any gene: 14. Per germline, CDR1 DFQATT and CDR2 SNEGSKA (reference sequence). CDR3 bases: TGCAGTGCCCCCCGATGGAGCGGGAGGAGCGACAATGAGCAGTTCTTC. Translating it yields CSAPRWSGRSDNEQFF.

The rearrangement links TRBV20-1 to TRBJ1-1; no reliable D call. CDR1 and CDR2 (germline): DFQATT, SNEGSKA (reference sequence). The V end was cut by 1 base, the J end by 1 base, with 10 bases between. CDR3 length equals 14 residues. The CDR3 sequence: CSARAQGTNTEAFF. The CDR3 DNA is TGCAGTGCTAGAGCACAAGGAACGAACACTGAAGCTTTCTTT.